Listed below are T cell receptor beta chains from one sample, sequenced in a study of shared clonotypes between healthy human individuals. Sequenced by immunoSEQ multiplex PCR; TCRdb stores in-frame clones only, minus some. The table lists approximately 2.1 million clones, 85% to 95% of them singletons. The specimen sequenced was naive CD4+ T cells from PBMCs. The receptor set was obtained from a man between 18 and 29 years old in good health. Some clones in this sample may be carry-over from other donors' samples. Both conserved end residues are part of each CDR3. Fields, in order: J gene, V gene, D gene, clone size, CDR3 DNA, CDR3 protein. The D gene is left open where the match is weak. Clone sizes are given selectively: once, few, many, or a class where the clone is expanded.

j_gene: TRBJ2-3; v_gene: TRBV25-1; d_gene: TRBD2; abundance: NA; CDR3nt: TGTGCCAGCACCCCCCGGGGGGGCACAGATACGCAGTATTTT; CDR3aa: CASTPRGGTDTQYF
j_gene: TRBJ1-1; v_gene: TRBV28; d_gene: TRBD1; abundance: few; CDR3nt: TGTGCCAGCAGTTCCCGACAGGGGAAAGGTGAAGCTTTCTTT; CDR3aa: CASSSRQGKGEAFF
j_gene: TRBJ2-7; v_gene: TRBV4-3; d_gene: TRBD1; abundance: NA; CDR3nt: TGCGCCAGCAGCCAGGTGGGGACAGCGTCCTACAAGCAGTACTTC; CDR3aa: CASSQVGTASYKQYF
j_gene: TRBJ1-4; v_gene: TRBV10-3; d_gene: TRBD1; abundance: NA; CDR3nt: TGTGCCATCAGTGGGACAGGGGGAGGAGAAAAACTGTTTTTT; CDR3aa: CAISGTGGGEKLFF
j_gene: TRBJ2-7; v_gene: TRBV6-6; d_gene: TRBD1; abundance: NA; CDR3nt: TGTGCCAGCAGTTCCCGGGACAGGGGTACTTACGAGCAGTACTTC; CDR3aa: CASSSRDRGTYEQYF
j_gene: TRBJ2-7; v_gene: TRBV2; d_gene: NA; abundance: NA; CDR3nt: TGTGCCAGCAGCAAAACGGGAGTTGGGCGCGAGCAGTACTTC; CDR3aa: CASSKTGVGREQYF
j_gene: TRBJ1-2; v_gene: TRBV5-1; d_gene: NA; abundance: NA; CDR3nt: TGCGCCAGCACTCCCCAACTAGGTTACTATGGCTACACCTTC; CDR3aa: CASTPQLGYYGYTF
j_gene: TRBJ2-1; v_gene: TRBV9; d_gene: NA; abundance: NA; CDR3nt: TGTGCCAGCAGCGTAGGGGCCGGGGCAGAGCGGAGGGGGTACAATGAGCAGTTCTTC; CDR3aa: CASSVGAGAERRGYNEQFF
j_gene: TRBJ2-7; v_gene: TRBV27; d_gene: NA; abundance: once; CDR3nt: TGTGCCAGCAGTTTATACCCGTCATCAGGGGTTAGAGACGAGCAGTACTTC; CDR3aa: CASSLYPSSGVRDEQYF
j_gene: TRBJ1-2; v_gene: TRBV21-1; d_gene: NA; abundance: NA; CDR3nt: TGTGCCAGCAGCAAAGCGCTTTGGGGGCGAGTCTATGGCTACACCTTC; CDR3aa: CASSKALWGRVYGYTF
j_gene: TRBJ2-2; v_gene: TRBV7-8; d_gene: NA; abundance: once; CDR3nt: TGTGCCAGCAGCTTCGTGGACACGTACACCGGGGAGCTGTTTTTT; CDR3aa: CASSFVDTYTGELFF
j_gene: TRBJ2-5; v_gene: TRBV2; d_gene: TRBD2; abundance: NA; CDR3nt: TGTGCCAGCAGTGAAAGACTAGCGGGAGGTGAGACCCAGTACTTC; CDR3aa: CASSERLAGGETQYF
j_gene: TRBJ2-1; v_gene: TRBV28; d_gene: NA; abundance: NA; CDR3nt: TGTGCCAGCATATCGATTGGTGGTGGGAGGACTACTTACAATGAGCAGTTCTTC; CDR3aa: CASISIGGGRTTYNEQFF
j_gene: TRBJ1-5; v_gene: TRBV28; d_gene: TRBD1; abundance: NA; CDR3nt: TGTGCCAGCGGTGTTAGGGGGCGCAATCAGCCCCAGCATTTT; CDR3aa: CASGVRGRNQPQHF
j_gene: TRBJ2-5; v_gene: TRBV15; d_gene: NA; abundance: NA; CDR3nt: TGTGCCACCAGCAGAGTCGGGCTAACCCAAGAGACCCAGTACTTC; CDR3aa: CATSRVGLTQETQYF
j_gene: TRBJ1-1; v_gene: TRBV9; d_gene: NA; abundance: NA; CDR3nt: TGTGCCAGCAGCGTAGCTACCGGGGCGAACACTGAAGCTTTCTTT; CDR3aa: CASSVATGANTEAFF
j_gene: TRBJ2-2; v_gene: TRBV11-2; d_gene: TRBD2; abundance: NA; CDR3nt: TGTGCCAGCAGCTCACTCGGGGGGAGCATCACCGGGGAGCTGTTTTTT; CDR3aa: CASSSLGGSITGELFF
j_gene: TRBJ1-6; v_gene: TRBV18; d_gene: TRBD1; abundance: once; CDR3nt: TGTGCCAGCTCACCTGGTACAGGGGCTGGGGATTCACCCCTCCACTTT; CDR3aa: CASSPGTGAGDSPLHF
j_gene: TRBJ2-7; v_gene: TRBV5-1; d_gene: NA; abundance: NA; CDR3nt: TGCGCCAGCAGCTTGCGGGGAGAGTACGAGCAGTACTTC; CDR3aa: CASSLRGEYEQYF
j_gene: TRBJ2-5; v_gene: TRBV11-3; d_gene: NA; abundance: NA; CDR3nt: TGTGCCAGCAGCCCTTCCGGGGACCCGACGAGGGAGACCCAGTACTTC; CDR3aa: CASSPSGDPTRETQYF
j_gene: TRBJ2-7; v_gene: TRBV4-3; d_gene: TRBD2; abundance: NA; CDR3nt: TGCGCCAGCAGCCAAGAAGCGGGGCTGGCTCGCGAGCAGTACTTC; CDR3aa: CASSQEAGLAREQYF
j_gene: TRBJ1-4; v_gene: TRBV18; d_gene: NA; abundance: NA; CDR3nt: TGTGCCAGCTCAGAACGAACGGGGAGTAATGAAAAACTGTTTTTT; CDR3aa: CASSERTGSNEKLFF
j_gene: TRBJ2-5; v_gene: TRBV7-7; d_gene: NA; abundance: NA; CDR3nt: TGTGCCAGCAGCTTAGGGCAGGGCTGGGGGACCCAGTACTTC; CDR3aa: CASSLGQGWGTQYF
j_gene: TRBJ2-1; v_gene: TRBV11-2; d_gene: NA; abundance: NA; CDR3nt: TGTGCCAGCAGCCCCAGAAGCGCTTTATACAATGAGCAGTTCTTC; CDR3aa: CASSPRSALYNEQFF
j_gene: TRBJ2-2; v_gene: TRBV5-1; d_gene: TRBD2; abundance: NA; CDR3nt: TGCGCCAGCAGCAGACTAGCGACTTCCGAGCTGTTTTTT; CDR3aa: CASSRLATSELFF
j_gene: TRBJ1-1; v_gene: TRBV5-6; d_gene: NA; abundance: NA; CDR3nt: TGTGCCAGCAGGAGGTGGGGAAGCGCTGAAGCTTTCTTT; CDR3aa: CASRRWGSAEAFF
j_gene: TRBJ1-3; v_gene: TRBV10-3; d_gene: NA; abundance: NA; CDR3nt: TGTGCCATCAGTGAGGAAGGCACCGTCAGAAACACCATATATTTT; CDR3aa: CAISEEGTVRNTIYF
j_gene: TRBJ1-1; v_gene: TRBV5-4; d_gene: NA; abundance: few; CDR3nt: TGTGCCAGCAGCTTGGGGCCGACGAACACTGAAGCTTTCTTT; CDR3aa: CASSLGPTNTEAFF
j_gene: TRBJ2-7; v_gene: TRBV7-2; d_gene: NA; abundance: once; CDR3nt: TGTGCCAGCAGCTTAGGAACGTACGAGCAGTACTTC; CDR3aa: CASSLGTYEQYF
j_gene: TRBJ1-4; v_gene: TRBV7-9; d_gene: NA; abundance: NA; CDR3nt: TGTGCCAGCAGCTTATGGCGGGACAATAATGAAAAACTGTTTTTT; CDR3aa: CASSLWRDNNEKLFF
j_gene: TRBJ2-7; v_gene: TRBV6-6; d_gene: NA; abundance: once; CDR3nt: TGTGCCAGCAGTTACTCAGGCGGCAGCCCCTACGAGCAGTACTTC; CDR3aa: CASSYSGGSPYEQYF
j_gene: TRBJ2-7; v_gene: TRBV2; d_gene: NA; abundance: NA; CDR3nt: TGTGCCAGCAGTGATCAGGGGAATCTGTACGAGCAGTACTTC; CDR3aa: CASSDQGNLYEQYF
j_gene: TRBJ2-3; v_gene: TRBV6-5; d_gene: NA; abundance: NA; CDR3nt: TGTGCCAGCAGCCCGGGACCGCGGGATACGCAGTATTTT; CDR3aa: CASSPGPRDTQYF
j_gene: TRBJ2-1; v_gene: TRBV29-1; d_gene: TRBD1; abundance: NA; CDR3nt: TGCAGCGTTGAAGACCCTTTCGGGACAGCCTACAATGAGCAGTTCTTC; CDR3aa: CSVEDPFGTAYNEQFF
j_gene: TRBJ2-3; v_gene: TRBV11-1; d_gene: NA; abundance: NA; CDR3nt: TGTGCCAGCAGCTTACTAGATACGCAGTATTTT; CDR3aa: CASSLLDTQYF
j_gene: TRBJ2-7; v_gene: TRBV10-1; d_gene: TRBD2; abundance: NA; CDR3nt: TGCGCCAGCAGTGAGAATAGATTCCGCCTAGCGGGAGGACCCTACGAGCAGTACTTC; CDR3aa: CASSENRFRLAGGPYEQYF
j_gene: TRBJ2-5; v_gene: TRBV5-6; d_gene: NA; abundance: NA; CDR3nt: TGTGCCAGCAGCTTCCGGGGCGAAGAGACCCAGTACTTC; CDR3aa: CASSFRGEETQYF
j_gene: TRBJ2-1; v_gene: TRBV5-4; d_gene: TRBD2; abundance: NA; CDR3nt: TGTGCCAGCAGCTTTCGTCTAGCGGACAATGAGCAGTTCTTC; CDR3aa: CASSFRLADNEQFF
j_gene: TRBJ2-7; v_gene: TRBV5-1; d_gene: NA; abundance: NA; CDR3nt: TGCGCCAGCAGCTTGGCCCCCTACGAGCAGTACTTC; CDR3aa: CASSLAPYEQYF
j_gene: TRBJ2-7; v_gene: TRBV28; d_gene: NA; abundance: NA; CDR3nt: TGTGCCACCGGGAGTGGACCAGTTATCTACGAGCAGTACTTC; CDR3aa: CATGSGPVIYEQYF